These 10 T cell receptor beta chains were sequenced from one sample in a study of cytomegalovirus exposure and HLA in healthy donors. The PCR contained 60 Vbeta and 13 Jbeta primers. The data were produced by immunoSEQ multiplex PCR, yet TCRdb's version contains in-frame clones alone and is incomplete. The sample shows about 200,000 clones, about 81% of them seen only once. The sequenced sample consisted of PBMCs. The origin of the receptors is a woman in her forties in good health and CMV-seronegative.

This clone was found a few times. The chain combines TRBV28 with TRBJ1-3; no definite D call. Per the germline V gene, CDR1 is MDHEN and CDR2 is SYDVKM. V was cut by 3 bases and J by 2 bases, with 11 bases left in between. This CDR3 region has 15 residues. The CDR3 bases are TGTGCCAGCAGTTTCTTGGGCGACGCTGGAAACACCATATATTTT. As protein: CASSFLGDAGNTIYF.

J is TRBJ2-7 and V is TRBV5-1; 8 bases are a match to TRBD1. This CDR3 has 15 residues. Trimming removed 0 bases from V and 2 bases from J; junction bases left unmatched: 4. The V gene's germline CDR1 is SGHRS and CDR2 YFSETQ. The DNA of the CDR3 is TGCGCCAGCAGCTTGGGCGGGACAGGCCCCTACGAGCAGTACTTC. Its protein is CASSLGGTGPYEQYF.

The V call is TRBV25-1, the J call TRBJ2-1; D gene ambiguous. The CDR3 totals 14 residues. V was trimmed by 4 bases and J by 4 bases, leaving 11 bases between them. Per germline, CDR1 MGHDK and CDR2 SYGVNS. The CDR3 coding sequence is TGTGCCAGCAGTGCTATCCATGAGTACAATGAGCAGTTCTTC. Translated, it gives CASSAIHEYNEQFF.

V is TRBV19 and J is TRBJ2-6, with TRBD1 as a possible D gene (5 bases). Germline values: CDR1 LNHDA, CDR2 SQIVND (reference sequence). V lost 7 bases, J lost 0 bases, and 25 bases lay in between. The CDR3 runs to 20 residues. The CDR3 reads CASTFQVGQLILSGANVLTF. Written as DNA, the CDR3 is TGTGCCAGTACCTTTCAGGTGGGGCAGCTAATTCTCTCTGGGGCCAACGTCCTGACTTTC.

The CDR3 loop reads CASSLSREQYF. CDR3 in DNA: TGTGCCAGCAGCTTATCCCGGGAGCAGTACTTC. The V and J genes are TRBV7-6 and TRBJ2-7; D gene uncertain. CDR3 length equals 11 residues. CDR1 and CDR2 from the germline V gene are SGHVS and FNYEAQ. V lost 2 bases and J 7 bases, leaving 6 bases between the germline ends. The complete variable domain, with remaining parts taken from reference TRBV7-6 and TRBJ2-7, reads GAGVSQSPRYKVTKRGQDVALRCDPISGHVSLYWYRQALGQGPEFLTYFNYEAQQDKSGLPNDRFSAERPEGSISTLTIQRTEQRDSAMYRCASSLSREQYFGPGTRLTVT.

This clone was found a few times. This chain connects TRBV6-1 to TRBJ1-1, with unresolved D. CDR1 is MNHNS, CDR2 SASEGT, per germline. V lost 1 base and J lost 0, with 6 bases in between. The CDR3 has 14 residues. The CDR3: CASSEGSVNTEAFF. The CDR3 bases are TGTGCCAGCAGTGAAGGGTCAGTGAACACTGAAGCTTTCTTT.

The chain recombines TRBV6-5 with TRBJ1-2; the D gene is possibly TRBD1 (6 bases). There are 15 residues in the CDR3. Germline CDR1 MNHEY, CDR2 SVGAGI. V lost 5 bases and J 7 bases, leaving 20 bases between the germline ends. This CDR3 reads CASSSPRWTDAGYTF. For the CDR3, the DNA is TGTGCCAGCAGTAGTCCTAGATGGACAGACGCTGGCTACACCTTC.

V gene TRBV28 combines with J gene TRBJ2-3, with TRBD1 matching over 7 bases. V trimming: 3 bases; J trimming: 4 bases; junction bases outside the gene matches: 4. This CDR3 region has 14 residues. Germline CDR1 MDHEN, CDR2 SYDVKM. CDR3 region: CASSFGTASDTQYF. The CDR3 region has the DNA TGTGCCAGCAGTTTCGGGACAGCATCAGATACGCAGTATTTT. Full variable domain (remainder filled in from reference TRBV28 and TRBJ2-3): DVKVTQSSRYLVKRTGEKVFLECVQDMDHENMFWYRQDPGLGLRLIYFSYDVKMKEKGDIPEGYSVSREKKERFSLILESASTNQTSMYLCASSFGTASDTQYFGPGTRLTVL.

V gene TRBV27 combines with J gene TRBJ2-2; unclear D gene. The CDR3 length is 14 residues. The V end was cut by 6 bases, the J end by 1 base, with 9 bases between. Per the germline V gene, CDR1 is MNHEY and CDR2 is SMNVEV (reference sequence). The DNA for the CDR3 is TGTGCCAGCAGCTTCTACCTGAACACCGGGGAGCTGTTTTTT. Amino acids: CASSFYLNTGELFF.

V is TRBV7-4 and J is TRBJ1-5, with D hard to call. V lost 1 base to trimming and J lost 6 bases, with 7 bases between them. This CDR3 region has 13 residues. CDR1 and CDR2 from the germline V gene are SGHVT and SQSDAQ. CDR3 DNA sequence: TGTGCCAGCAGCTTAGTCTGGAGTCAGCCCCAGCATTTT. Amino acid sequence: CASSLVWSQPQHF.